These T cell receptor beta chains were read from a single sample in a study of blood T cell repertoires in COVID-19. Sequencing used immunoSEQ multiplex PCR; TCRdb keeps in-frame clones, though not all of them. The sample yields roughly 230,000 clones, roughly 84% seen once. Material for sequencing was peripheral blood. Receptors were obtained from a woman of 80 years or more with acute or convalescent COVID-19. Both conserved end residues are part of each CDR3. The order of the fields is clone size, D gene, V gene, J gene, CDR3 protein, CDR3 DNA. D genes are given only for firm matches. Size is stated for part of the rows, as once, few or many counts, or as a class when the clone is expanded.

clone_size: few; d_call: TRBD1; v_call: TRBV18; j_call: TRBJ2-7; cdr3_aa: CASSPGTGNSYEQYF; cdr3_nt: TGTGCCAGCTCCCCCGGGACAGGGAATTCCTACGAGCAGTACTTC
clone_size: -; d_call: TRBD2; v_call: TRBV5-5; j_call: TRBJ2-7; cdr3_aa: CASSGPGLGPYEQYF; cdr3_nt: TGTGCCAGCAGCGGGCCCGGACTAGGCCCCTACGAGCAGTACTTC
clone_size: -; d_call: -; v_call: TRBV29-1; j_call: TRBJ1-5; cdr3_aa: CSVALSTADQPQHF; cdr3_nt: TGCAGCGTTGCTCTGTCCACGGCGGATCAGCCCCAGCATTTT
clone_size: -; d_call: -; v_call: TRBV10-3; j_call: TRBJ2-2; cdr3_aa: CAMKGVDGELFF; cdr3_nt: TGTGCCATGAAAGGGGTGGACGGGGAGCTGTTTTTT
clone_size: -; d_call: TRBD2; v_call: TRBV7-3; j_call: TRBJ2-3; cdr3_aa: CASSRRTSSGPDTQYF; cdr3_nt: TGTGCCAGCAGCCGCCGGACTAGTAGCGGGCCAGATACGCAGTATTTT
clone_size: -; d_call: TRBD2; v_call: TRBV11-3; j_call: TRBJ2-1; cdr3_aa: CASSLDRDSGGTNEQFF; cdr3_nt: TGTGCCAGCAGCTTAGATCGGGATAGCGGGGGAACCAATGAGCAGTTCTTC
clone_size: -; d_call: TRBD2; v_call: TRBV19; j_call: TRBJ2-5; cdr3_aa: CASSIGQRGTETQYF; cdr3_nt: TGTGCCAGTAGTATAGGCCAGCGGGGCACGGAGACCCAGTACTTC
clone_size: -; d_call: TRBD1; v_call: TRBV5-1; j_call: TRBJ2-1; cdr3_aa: CASSPGTGYNEQFF; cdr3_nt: TGCGCCAGCAGCCCCGGGACAGGATACAATGAGCAGTTCTTC
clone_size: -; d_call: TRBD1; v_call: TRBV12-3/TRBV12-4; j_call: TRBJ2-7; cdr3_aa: CASSPTGAHEQYF; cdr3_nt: TGTGCCAGCAGTCCCACAGGGGCACACGAGCAGTACTTC
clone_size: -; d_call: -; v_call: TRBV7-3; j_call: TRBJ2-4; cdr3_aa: CASSLNTGNIQYF; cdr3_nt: TGTGCCAGCAGCTTAAACACAGGAAACATTCAGTACTTC
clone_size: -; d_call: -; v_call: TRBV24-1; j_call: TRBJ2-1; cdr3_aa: CATSDSSGANEQFF; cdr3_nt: TGTGCCACCAGTGATAGTTCAGGTGCCAATGAGCAGTTCTTC
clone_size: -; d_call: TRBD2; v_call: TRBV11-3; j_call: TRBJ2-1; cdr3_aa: CASSTAGTSGGAYNEQFF; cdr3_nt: TGTGCCAGCAGCACCGCCGGGACTAGCGGGGGGGCCTACAATGAGCAGTTCTTC
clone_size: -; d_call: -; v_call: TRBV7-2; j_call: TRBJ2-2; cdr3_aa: CASSFARGPGELFF; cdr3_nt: TGTGCCAGCAGCTTTGCCAGGGGACCCGGGGAGCTGTTTTTT
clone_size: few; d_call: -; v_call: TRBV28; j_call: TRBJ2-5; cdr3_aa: CASNQLGGQAKETQYF; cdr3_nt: TGTGCCAGCAATCAGCTCGGGGGGCAGGCAAAAGAGACCCAGTACTTC
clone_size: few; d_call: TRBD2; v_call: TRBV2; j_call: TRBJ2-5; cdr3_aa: CASATSGVQETQYF; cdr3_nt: TGTGCCAGCGCGACTAGCGGGGTCCAAGAGACCCAGTACTTC
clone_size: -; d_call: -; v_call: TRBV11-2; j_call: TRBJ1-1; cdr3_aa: CASSLGQDVYAFF; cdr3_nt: TGTGCCAGCAGCTTAGGACAGGATGTGTATGCTTTCTTT
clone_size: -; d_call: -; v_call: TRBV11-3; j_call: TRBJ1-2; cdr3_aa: CASSSPGGIYGYTF; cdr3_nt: TGTGCCAGCAGCTCTCCGGGGGGAATTTATGGCTACACCTTC
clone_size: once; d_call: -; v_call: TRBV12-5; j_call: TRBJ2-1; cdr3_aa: CASGTQGRNEQFF; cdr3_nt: TGTGCTAGTGGGACACAGGGGAGGAATGAGCAGTTCTTC
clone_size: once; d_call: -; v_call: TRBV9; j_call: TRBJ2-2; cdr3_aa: CASSPLGQGSTGELFF; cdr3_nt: TGTGCCAGCAGCCCCCTAGGGCAGGGTAGCACCGGGGAGCTGTTTTTT
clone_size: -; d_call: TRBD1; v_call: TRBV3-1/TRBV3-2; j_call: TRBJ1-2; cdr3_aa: CASSQPSFGDRDNGYTF; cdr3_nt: TGTGCCAGCAGCCAGCCCTCCTTCGGGGACAGGGACAATGGCTACACCTTC
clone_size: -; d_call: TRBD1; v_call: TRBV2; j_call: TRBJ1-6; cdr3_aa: CASRGMDRDNSPLHF; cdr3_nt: TGTGCCAGCAGAGGAATGGACAGGGATAATTCACCCCTCCACTTT
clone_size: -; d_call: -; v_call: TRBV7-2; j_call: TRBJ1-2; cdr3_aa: CASRLGNDGYGYTF; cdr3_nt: TGTGCCAGCAGACTAGGGAATGACGGCTATGGCTACACCTTC
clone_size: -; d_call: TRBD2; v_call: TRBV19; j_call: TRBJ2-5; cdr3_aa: CASSPRLAGGRETQYF; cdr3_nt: TGTGCCAGTAGTCCCCGGCTAGCGGGGGGAAGGGAGACCCAGTACTTC